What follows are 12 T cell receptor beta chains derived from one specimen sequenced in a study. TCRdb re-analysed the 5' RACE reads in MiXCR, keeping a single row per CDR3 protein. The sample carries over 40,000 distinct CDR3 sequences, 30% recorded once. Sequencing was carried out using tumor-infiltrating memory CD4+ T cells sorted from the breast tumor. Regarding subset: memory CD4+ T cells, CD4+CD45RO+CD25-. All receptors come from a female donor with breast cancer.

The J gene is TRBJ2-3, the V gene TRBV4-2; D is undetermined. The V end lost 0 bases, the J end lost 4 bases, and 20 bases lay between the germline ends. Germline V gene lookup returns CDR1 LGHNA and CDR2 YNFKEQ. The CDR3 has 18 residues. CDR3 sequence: CASSQDVDYRTSADTQYF. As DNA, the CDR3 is TGTGCCAGCAGCCAAGATGTTGATTACCGCACATCGGCAGATACGCAGTATTTT.

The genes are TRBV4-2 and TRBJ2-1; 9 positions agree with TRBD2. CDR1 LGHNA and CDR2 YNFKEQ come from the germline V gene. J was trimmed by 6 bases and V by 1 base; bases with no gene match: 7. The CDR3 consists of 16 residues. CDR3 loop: CASSQAGTSSSNEQFF. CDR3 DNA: TGTGCCAGCAGCCAAGCGGGGACTAGCTCTTCCAATGAGCAGTTCTTC.

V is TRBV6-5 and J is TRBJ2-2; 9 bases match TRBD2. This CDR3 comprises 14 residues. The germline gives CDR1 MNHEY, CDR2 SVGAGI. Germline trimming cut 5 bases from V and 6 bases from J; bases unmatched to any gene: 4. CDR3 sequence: CASSVAGVSGELFF. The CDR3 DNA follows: TGTGCCAGCAGTGTAGCGGGGGTCTCCGGGGAGCTGTTTTTT.

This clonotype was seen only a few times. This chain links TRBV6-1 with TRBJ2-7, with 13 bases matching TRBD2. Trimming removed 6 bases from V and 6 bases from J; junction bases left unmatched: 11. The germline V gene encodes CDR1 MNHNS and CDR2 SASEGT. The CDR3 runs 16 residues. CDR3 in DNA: TGTGCCAGCAGCCTCCAGGGACTAGCGGGAACGGGCGAGCAGTACTTC. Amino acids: CASSLQGLAGTGEQYF.

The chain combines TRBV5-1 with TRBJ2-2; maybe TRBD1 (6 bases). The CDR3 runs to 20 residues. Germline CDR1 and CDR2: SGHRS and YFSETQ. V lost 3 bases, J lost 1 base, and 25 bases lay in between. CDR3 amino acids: CASSSTRQGIVGENTGELFF. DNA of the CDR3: TGCGCCAGCAGCTCCACGCGTCAGGGGATTGTAGGGGAGAACACCGGGGAGCTGTTTTTT.

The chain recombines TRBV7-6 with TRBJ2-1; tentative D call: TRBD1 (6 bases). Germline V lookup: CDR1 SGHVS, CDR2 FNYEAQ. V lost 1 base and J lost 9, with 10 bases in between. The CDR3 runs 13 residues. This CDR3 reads CASSLEGHGEQFF. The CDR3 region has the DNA TGTGCCAGCAGCTTAGAGGGACACGGTGAGCAGTTCTTC.

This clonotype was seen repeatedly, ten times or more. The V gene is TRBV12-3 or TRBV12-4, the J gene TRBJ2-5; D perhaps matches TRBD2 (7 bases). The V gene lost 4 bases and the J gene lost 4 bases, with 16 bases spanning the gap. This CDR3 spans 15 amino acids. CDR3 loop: CASSWEQGGRETQYF. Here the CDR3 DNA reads TGTGCCAGCAGTTGGGAACAGGGCGGGAGAGAGACCCAGTACTTC.

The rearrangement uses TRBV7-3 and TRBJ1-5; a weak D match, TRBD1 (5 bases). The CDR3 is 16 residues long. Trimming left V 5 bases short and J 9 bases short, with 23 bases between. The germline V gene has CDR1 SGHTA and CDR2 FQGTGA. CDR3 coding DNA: TGTGCCAGCAGCGAGCGGGGACGTCGGGGAGTGGGGCCCCAGCATTTT. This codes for CASSERGRRGVGPQHF.

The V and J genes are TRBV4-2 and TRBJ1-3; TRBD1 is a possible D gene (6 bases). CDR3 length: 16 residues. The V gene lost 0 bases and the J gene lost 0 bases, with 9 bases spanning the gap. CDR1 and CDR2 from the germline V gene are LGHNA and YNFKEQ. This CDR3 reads CASSQDRTVSGNTIYF. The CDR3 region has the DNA TGTGCCAGCAGCCAAGATCGGACAGTCTCTGGAAACACCATATATTTT.

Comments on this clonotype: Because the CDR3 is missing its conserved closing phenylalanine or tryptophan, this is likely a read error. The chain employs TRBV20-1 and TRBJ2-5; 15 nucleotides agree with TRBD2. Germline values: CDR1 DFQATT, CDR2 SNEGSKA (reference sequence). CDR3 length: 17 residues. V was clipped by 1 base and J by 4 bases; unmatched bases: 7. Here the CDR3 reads CSARGTSGRAMTETQYL. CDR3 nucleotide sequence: TGCAGTGCTAGAGGGACTAGCGGGAGGGCCATGACAGAGACCCAGTACCTC.

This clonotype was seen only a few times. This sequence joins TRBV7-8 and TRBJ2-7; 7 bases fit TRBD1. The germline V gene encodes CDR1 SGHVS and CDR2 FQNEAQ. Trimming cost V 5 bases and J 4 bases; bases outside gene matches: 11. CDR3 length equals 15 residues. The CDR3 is CASSHAGTASYEQYF. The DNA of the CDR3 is TGTGCCAGCAGCCATGCCGGGACAGCTAGTTACGAGCAGTACTTC.

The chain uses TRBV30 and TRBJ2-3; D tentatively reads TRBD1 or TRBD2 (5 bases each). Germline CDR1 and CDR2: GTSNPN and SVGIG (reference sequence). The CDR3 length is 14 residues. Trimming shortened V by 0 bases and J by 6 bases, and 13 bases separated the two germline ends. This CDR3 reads CAWSVGELVDTQYF. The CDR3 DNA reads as TGTGCCTGGAGTGTGGGGGAGCTGGTGGATACGCAGTATTTT. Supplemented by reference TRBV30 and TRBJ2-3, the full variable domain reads SQTIHQWPATLVQPVGSPLSLECTVEGTSNPNLYWYRQAAGRGLQLLFYSVGIGQISSEVPQNLSASRPQDRQFILSSKKLLLSDSGFYLCAWSVGELVDTQYFGPGTRLTVL.